This T cell receptor beta chain was sequenced in a study of Ad26.COV2.S vaccination and SARS-CoV-2 variants. The protocol was immunoSEQ multiplex PCR, while the TCRdb copy is restricted to in-frame clones and leaves out a portion. The sample yields 440,000 or so clones, 80% to 95% seen once. Broader study findings: Researchers cautioned that TCR breadth and depth analyses may have underestimated total T cell responses. The breadth of spike-specific CD8+ and CD4+ T cell responses after vaccination was reportedly substantial.

About this clone: What it binds is unknown.

The CDR3 runs 19 residues. V dropped 2 bases and J dropped 2; count of bases not matched to a gene: 9. The germline CDR1 and CDR2 sequences are MNHEY and SVGEGT. Treatment reported: 15 to 20 received Ad26.COV2.S at low or high dose, single or two shots; several received placebo; per-sample allocation not given. All samples were drawn on day 63, counting from the first vaccine or placebo injection. This TCR was sampled from a person between 18 and 60 years old who received the Ad26.COV2.S COVID-19 vaccine or a placebo. The V and J genes are TRBV6-2 or TRBV6-3 and TRBJ2-1, with 13 positions matching TRBD2. The sequencing used peripheral blood, collected in a trial of Ad26.COV2.S vaccine versus placebo. CDR3 region: CASSYGGLGLAGAYNEQFF. The CDR3, as DNA: TGTGCCAGCAGTTACGGAGGTCTTGGACTAGCGGGGGCCTACAATGAGCAGTTCTTC.